A single sample gave rise to the 13 T cell receptor beta chains below, sequenced in a study of cytomegalovirus exposure and HLA in healthy donors. Primers included in the PCR were 60 Vbeta and 13 Jbeta primers. Profiled with immunoSEQ multiplex PCR; TCRdb holds only in-frame clones, not every one. The sample holds approximately 140,000 clones, just under 75% seen once. Material: PBMCs. The receptors were gathered from a woman between 18 and 30 years old in good health and CMV-seronegative.

This clone was detected a few times. J is TRBJ1-2 and V is TRBV30; D is unclear. V shed 2 bases and J shed 4 bases, with 5 bases lying between them. CDR1 and CDR2 from the germline V gene are GTSNPN and SVGIG (reference sequence). The CDR3 covers 11 residues. Here the CDR3 reads CAWSPGYGYTF. Here the CDR3 DNA reads TGTGCCTGGAGTCCCGGCTATGGCTACACCTTC.

A word on this clone: Other DNA sequences within the sample encode an identical CDR3. The chain couples TRBV4-1 to TRBJ1-5; D not resolved. The CDR3 is 15 residues long. V was pared by 1 base and J by 0 bases, with 7 bases between. Germline V CDR1 and CDR2: MGHRA, YSYEKL. The CDR3 DNA reads TGCGCCAGCAGCCAAGTTAGTAATAGCAATCAGCCCCAGCATTTT. Its protein product is CASSQVSNSNQPQHF.

The chain links TRBV10-3 to TRBJ2-7, with 7 bases fitting TRBD1. CDR1 and CDR2 (germline): ENHRY, SYGVKD. Trimming took 8 bases from V and 1 from J; bases not matched to a gene: 2. The CDR3 is 12 residues long. The CDR3 bases are TGTGCCATCGGACAGGAATCCTACGAGCAGTACGTC. This encodes CAIGQESYEQYV.

The CDR3 sequence: CASGSSGAPTDTQYF. The DNA of the CDR3 is TGTGCCAGCGGATCGAGTGGGGCACCCACAGATACGCAGTATTTT. This chain uses TRBV7-6 with TRBJ2-3; weak D call: TRBD1 (5 bases). V dropped 8 bases and J dropped 2 bases, with 17 bases sitting between them. Germline V lookup: CDR1 SGHVS, CDR2 FNYEAQ. The CDR3 covers 15 residues.

The rearrangement uses TRBV6-5 and TRBJ2-3, with no clear D. This CDR3 has 13 amino acids. Trimming removed 5 bases from V and 0 bases from J, with 6 bases in between. Germline CDR1 reads MNHEY; CDR2 reads SVGAGI. CDR3 residues: CASSIQSTDTQYF. The CDR3 DNA is TGTGCCAGCAGTATCCAAAGCACAGATACGCAGTATTTT.

CDR3 in DNA: TGTGCCAGCAGCCCCCGAGCTAGAACAGATACGCAGTATTTT. Its protein product is CASSPRARTDTQYF. This rearrangement joins TRBV7-8 to TRBJ2-3; D gene uncertain. The V end lost 5 bases, the J end lost 3 bases, and 12 bases lay between the germline ends. The CDR3 has 14 amino acids. Germline V gives CDR1 SGHVS, CDR2 FQNEAQ.

The chain is built from TRBV7-9 and TRBJ1-2, with D possibly being TRBD1 (6 bases). V lost 3 bases to trimming and J lost 8 bases, with 13 bases between them. CDR3 size: 13 residues. Looked up from germline, CDR1 is SEHNR and CDR2 is FQNEAQ (reference sequence). The CDR3: CASSLSGADGYTF. The CDR3 region has the DNA TGTGCCAGCAGCTTGTCAGGGGCGGACGGCTACACCTTC.

This chain joins TRBV28 and TRBJ1-4; possibly TRBD1 for D (6 bases). The V end lost 4 bases, the J end lost 8 bases, and 8 bases lay between the germline ends. The CDR3 sequence is 12 residues long. Germline CDR1 and CDR2: MDHEN and SYDVKM. CDR3 in DNA: TGTGCCAGCAGTTCACAGGGAGAAAAACTGTTTTTT. It is translated as CASSSQGEKLFF.

This clone was counted between two and nine times. The rearrangement joins TRBV28 to TRBJ1-2; D is uncertain. Per germline, CDR1 MDHEN and CDR2 SYDVKM. The CDR3 is 13 amino acids. Trimming removed 4 bases from V and 3 bases from J, with 9 bases in between. The CDR3 nucleotides read TGTGCCAGCAGTTCAGTCGCAGACTATGGCTACACCTTC. It translates to CASSSVADYGYTF.

The chain carries TRBV6-5 and TRBJ1-4; the D gene is possibly TRBD1 (6 bases). The V gene's germline CDR1 is MNHEY and CDR2 SVGAGI. This CDR3 contains 14 residues. Trimming took 7 bases from V and 4 from J, leaving 13 bases between them. The chain's CDR3 is CASKDSLLNEKLFF. CDR3 coding DNA: TGTGCCAGCAAGGACAGCCTACTTAATGAAAAACTGTTTTTT.

This chain joins TRBV18 and TRBJ2-1; tentative D call: TRBD2 (6 bases). Germline V CDR1 and CDR2: KGHSH, LQKENI. Trimming took 0 bases from V and 7 from J, leaving 16 bases between them. CDR3 size: 16 residues. DNA of the CDR3: TGTGCCAGCTCACCACCCGTGGGAGGATCGGGGAATGAGCAGTTCTTC. Encoded protein: CASSPPVGGSGNEQFF.

The genes are TRBV18 and TRBJ2-3; 10 bases map to TRBD2. Per the germline V gene, CDR1 is KGHSH and CDR2 is LQKENI. Trimming at V came to 5 bases and at J to 6 bases, leaving 8 bases not matched to a gene. The CDR3 contains 15 residues. The CDR3 coding sequence is TGTGCCAGCTCATTACCTAGCGGGAGTAGGGATACGCAGTATTTT. Protein: CASSLPSGSRDTQYF. Complete variable domain (other parts from reference TRBV18 and TRBJ2-3): NAGVMQNPRHLVRRRGQEARLRCSPMKGHSHVYWYRQLPEEGLKFMVYLQKENIIDESGMPKERFSAEFPKEGPSILRIQQVVRGDSAAYFCASSLPSGSRDTQYFGPGTRLTVL.

The chain links TRBV6-5 to TRBJ1-6, with D unresolved. The germline gives CDR1 MNHEY, CDR2 SVGAGI. V was cut by 3 bases and J by 15 bases, with 15 bases left in between. The CDR3 consists of 13 residues. The CDR3 reads CASSYMNTQVLHF. The CDR3 bases are TGTGCCAGCAGTTATATGAACACCCAAGTCCTCCACTTT.